This is a list of T cell receptor beta chains from one sample in a study of tumor-infiltrating lymphocytes in primary liver carcinoma. TCRdb independently ran MiXCR on the multiplex PCR reads; one entry per CDR3 protein. Of 330,000 or so distinct CDR3 sequences listed, about two thirds are singletons. Material: peripheral blood. These TCRs come from a man aged 40-49 years with primary liver carcinoma and hepatitis B virus infection. CDR3s include the opening cysteine and the closing phenylalanine or tryptophan. Each record gives: V gene, J gene, CDR3 protein.

TRBV11-3	TRBJ2-2	CASSLDIGGPTGELFF
TRBV5-5	TRBJ1-2	CASTTGALANYGYTF
TRBV5-1	TRBJ1-1	CASSLGGRGTEAFF
TRBV6-5	TRBJ2-3	CASSYSGLAGALSTDTQYF
TRBV10-3	TRBJ2-6	CAISDPTTGGAGANVLTF
TRBV5-4	TRBJ1-4	CASSRTSATNEKLFF
TRBV4-3	TRBJ1-2	CAGSQDKGYGYTF
TRBV4-1	TRBJ2-3	CASSQDGTLSTDTQYF
TRBV6-6	TRBJ2-5	CTSTQNPGQGETQYF
TRBV10-3	TRBJ2-7	CAISDGTSGDEQYF
TRBV12-3/TRBV12-4	TRBJ2-5	CASGGTVQETQYF
TRBV4-3	TRBJ2-5	CASSQMGTSGGPETQYF
TRBV7-7	TRBJ2-1	CASSLAIGPSYNEQFF
TRBV28	TRBJ2-7	CTSSSEQGFNEQYF
TRBV14	TRBJ2-3	CASSPSEDTQYF
TRBV10-3	TRBJ2-7	CPISGPVYEQYF
TRBV5-4	TRBJ2-2	CASSRPDANTGELFF
TRBV10-3	TRBJ2-7	CAISDQEGTSGRSYEQYF
TRBV6-1	TRBJ2-7	CASSEARLSSYEQYF
TRBV6-6	TRBJ2-7	CANSYLTQGPYEQYF
TRBV6-2/TRBV6-3	TRBJ2-1	CASSPGGVYNEQFF
TRBV12-3/TRBV12-4	TRBJ2-5	CASRVGKLAGETQYF
TRBV20-1	TRBJ2-6	CSSTGLSSGANVLTF
TRBV6-2/TRBV6-3	TRBJ2-3	CDSSYIGTSQDTQYF
TRBV12-3/TRBV12-4	TRBJ2-3	CASSPGDSSTDTQYF
TRBV12-3/TRBV12-4	TRBJ2-7	CASRVSGLAGDEQYF
TRBV5-5	TRBJ2-6	CASSRREASSGANVLTF
TRBV11-2	TRBJ2-7	CASSFATVYEQYF
TRBV13	TRBJ2-1	CASSLRGGSPYNERFF
TRBV5-6	TRBJ2-1	CASSLVGLAGVNEQFF
TRBV6-4	TRBJ2-1	CASSAGERNEQFF
TRBV13	TRBJ2-1	CASSCVGLAGNYNEQFF
TRBV6-1	TRBJ2-1	CASSEGGLRGFF
TRBV5-1	TRBJ2-1	CASSFTSGGYNEQLF
TRBV12-3/TRBV12-4	TRBJ1-1	CASSLVVATAFF
TRBV6-5	TRBJ1-4	CANTTYQGSNEKLFF
TRBV4-2	TRBJ2-1	CASSQEASGVSPYNEQFF
TRBV28	TRBJ1-1	CASSKGGQGSTEAFF
TRBV7-9	TRBJ2-2	CASSLGDRSTGELFF
TRBV28	TRBJ2-5	CASSTPLETSGRASETQYF
TRBV12-3/TRBV12-4	TRBJ2-1	CASSLGAGLSYNEQSF
TRBV11-2	TRBJ2-7	CTSSLPFSYEQYF
TRBV11-2	TRBJ2-1	CASSLTSESDTYNEQFF
TRBV5-6	TRBJ1-3	CARSFTFALQDRPKGNTIYF
TRBV4-2	TRBJ2-7	CTSSQDLRGHNSYEQYF
TRBV11-1	TRBJ2-2	CASGSLAGGPSGELFF
TRBV11-2	TRBJ2-1	CASSLDVSSYNEQFF
TRBV6-2/TRBV6-3	TRBJ2-7	CASVVVFQFGEQYF
TRBV10-3	TRBJ1-5	CAISVGDRSSPQHF
TRBV6-1	TRBJ1-4	CASSEGPGAGITNEKLFF
TRBV6-5	TRBJ2-3	CASSYSRQGTDTQYF
TRBV4-2	TRBJ1-1	CASSHPKVGQLNAEAFF
TRBV5-1	TRBJ2-7	CASTAKGGDIYEQYF
TRBV12-3/TRBV12-4	TRBJ2-7	CAIRPSVSYEKYF